This T cell receptor (beta chain) was observed in a study of blood T cells in healthy people across ages (dated by TCRdb to between 2015 and 2016). Study-level background: Template switching captured roughly one uniquely barcoded TCR beta cDNA molecule per two T cells in model experiments. To avoid experimental bias, donors of different ages were randomly spread across the sequencing lanes. Donors were grouped into four age groups: young (average 16 years), middle-aged (39), aged (about 60) and long-lived (around 82). For two donors (one aged 18 to 29 and one aged 80 or older), the study analyzed two additional independent replicas of 1 million unique cDNA reads from the same blood draw. The study measured age-related changes in TCR beta repertoire diversity using deep sequencing normalized with unique cDNA molecular identifiers. Findings and caveats that apply to the study as a whole: Estimates of total diversity from one million sequenced T cells were regarded as lower bounds and underestimates. Because donor CMV infection status was unknown, age-related changes in expanded clonotypes were potentially confounded. The long-lived group showed more naive CD4+ T cells, fewer expanded clones and increased TCR diversity than the aged group, suggesting age selection. Observed TCR beta diversity per million T cells fell roughly linearly with age, and a significant reduction was already apparent by age around 44. A strong correlation was found between observed TCR beta diversity and the percentage of naive T cells measured by flow cytometry. Since profiling was done on bulk unsorted PBMCs, naive and antigen-experienced compartments could not be conclusively compared.

Receptor amplification or capture employed 5' RACE. Reads for this sample came from an Illumina HiSeq 2500. A second PCR of about 6 to 11 cycles was run with a J-beta primer mix and a sample-barcoded 5' primer. A unique molecular identifier was introduced onto each TCR beta cDNA molecule by a template-switch 5' adaptor carrying 12 random nucleotides. At least 2.5 million CDR3-containing paired-end reads were obtained from each sample. The Mint cDNA synthesis kit, primed by a TRBC-specific oligonucleotide, was used to synthesize first-strand cDNA from all RNA. Following uracil-DNA glycosylase treatment, all cDNA underwent a first 18-cycle PCR with the universal primers M1SS and BC2_uni_R. From the authors' description of their analysis: Each sample was normalized by randomly selecting 1 million high-quality reads, each carrying a distinct molecular identifier. Reads sharing molecular identifiers were discarded rather than binned into consensus sequences. CDR3 identification, clonotype clustering and error correction used MiTCR with a Q25 quality threshold and the strictest error-elimination algorithm. A nonparametric unseen species model with Euler transformation was used to estimate lower-bound total TCR beta diversity. TCRdb reanalyzed the raw reads on its own, using fastp at Q25 for trimming and MiXCR for clone calling, and kept in-frame beta chains. Each entry merges the rows of one CDR3 protein and shows their most common DNA and genes. The V and J calls here are based on TCRdb, not the publication. Here the sample has some 1.6 million distinct CDR3 sequences; roughly 30% occur a single time. Roughly 10% of the sample comes from the top ten.

A note on this clonotype: This clone's antigen is unknown. One base away there is no much larger clone; base qualities are not given.

From the cysteine up to the phenylalanine, the CDR3 has a length of 14 residues. The DNA shown is the 42-base CDR3, in frame from base 1. CDR1 and CDR2 were assigned from the germline V gene as SGDLS and YYNGEE. V lost 0 bases and J lost 6 bases; the stretch between them is 12 bases long. Donors were about 36 systemically healthy Caucasian individuals from Russia aged roughly 6 to 90 years. Approximately 10 milliliters of peripheral blood were collected from each donor into EDTA-treated Vacutainer tubes. PBMCs were isolated by Ficoll-Paque density-gradient centrifugation, with at least 6 million obtained per sample. Trizol reagent was used to extract total RNA from the PBMCs, yielding at least 6 micrograms per sample. For every donor, flow cytometry on a PBMC aliquot measured the percentage of naive CD45RAhigh/CD27high T cells.

Specimen: blood. The sequence is built from TRBV9 and TRBJ1-2; a tentative D match to TRBD1 spans 5 bases. The receptor was isolated from a woman aged 30 to 39 in good health. The CDR3 sequence is CASSVEPGIDGYTF. The nucleotide sequence reads TGTGCCAGCAGCGTAGAACCAGGGATAGATGGCTACACCTTC.